The clone carrying this T cell receptor beta chain was seen many times. The antigen is not known. These data originate in a study of blood T cells in healthy people across ages. General study points: Age showed a roughly linear inverse relationship with TCR beta diversity per million T cells. Donors of long life had a larger count of naive CD4+ cells and greater diversity than aged donors.

The authors ran a second PCR of 7 to 11 cycles using a sample-barcoded 5' primer and a J-beta primer mix. A template-switch adaptor containing 12 random nucleotides labeled each cDNA molecule. One entry per CDR3 protein results from TCRdb running MiXCR on the 5' RACE reads. The sample shows around 1,700,000 distinct CDR3 sequences, approximately 30% of them seen only once. Germline CDR1 and CDR2: SQVTM and ANQGSEA. CDR3 length: 18 amino acids. With V trimmed by 4 bases and J by 3 bases, 13 bases remained unmatched. The sequenced material came from blood. The V call is TRBV29-1, the J call TRBJ2-6; 9 bases map to TRBD1. This TCR was sampled from a young woman in good health. The CDR3 here is CSVATTGQGIFGANVLTF. Written as DNA, the CDR3 is TGCAGCGTTGCCACAACGGGACAGGGAATTTTTGGGGCCAACGTCCTGACTTTC.